Each of the 18 T cell receptor beta chains below was sequenced from the same sample in a study of T cell responses to AZD1222 COVID-19 vaccine. Produced via immunoSEQ multiplex PCR; TCRdb's table is partial and in-frame only. In the table there are around 160,000 clones, over 80% of which are singletons. The sample here was peripheral blood, taken 28 days after the second AZD1222 dose. The receptors were sampled from an adult who received the AZD1222 COVID-19 vaccine.

This clone was seen a handful of times. This rearrangement joins TRBV28 to TRBJ2-2; no reliable D call. Deletions cut 6 bases from V and 11 bases from J, with 13 bases between. Germline-derived CDR1 and CDR2 are MDHEN and SYDVKM. CDR3 length: 12 amino acids. CDR3 nucleotides: TGTGCCAGCAGCATCCTTCGACTTGAGCTGTTTTTT. Translating it yields CASSILRLELFF.

The V and J genes are TRBV10-2 and TRBJ2-1; the D is unclear. Deletions cut 4 bases from V and 6 bases from J, with 4 bases between. CDR1 WSHSY and CDR2 SAAADI come from the germline V gene. CDR3 size: 11 residues. CDR3 residues: CASSALNEQFF. The CDR3 DNA reads as TGCGCCAGCAGTGCCCTCAATGAGCAGTTCTTC.

The CDR3 DNA reads as TGTGCCACCAGTGATTCTCATTACAATGAGCAGTTCTTC. Amino acid sequence: CATSDSHYNEQFF. The rearrangement links TRBV24-1 to TRBJ2-1; D unclear. The V gene's germline CDR1 is KGHDR and CDR2 SFDVKD. The CDR3 spans 13 residues. Trimming left V 2 bases short and J 4 bases short, with 5 bases between.

The chain couples TRBV29-1 to TRBJ1-2; D gene unclear. The V and J ends lost 0 bases and 8 bases respectively, with 13 bases between them. The CDR3 length is 13 residues. From germline, CDR1 is SQVTM and CDR2 ANQGSEA. The CDR3 reads CSVEDREPRGYTF. Written as DNA, the CDR3 is TGCAGCGTTGAAGACCGGGAACCCAGGGGCTACACCTTC.

The chain couples TRBV13 to TRBJ2-3; 11 nucleotides line up with TRBD2. The CDR3 length is 16 residues. Looked up from germline, CDR1 is PRHDT and CDR2 is FYEKMQ (reference sequence). V dropped 4 bases and J dropped 6; count of bases not matched to a gene: 9. The CDR3 sequence is CASSSNRLAGSDTQYF. The CDR3, as DNA: TGTGCCAGCAGCTCGAATAGACTAGCGGGGAGCGATACGCAGTATTTT.

The chain joins TRBV11-1 to TRBJ2-7, with D hard to call. The CDR3 is 12 residues long. V lost 0 bases and J 7 bases, leaving 7 bases between the germline ends. Germline V gene lookup returns CDR1 SGHAT and CDR2 FQDESV (reference sequence). The CDR3 region is CASSLAVGEQYF. CDR3 coding DNA: TGTGCCAGCAGCTTAGCGGTTGGGGAGCAGTACTTC.

The chain couples TRBV6-1 to TRBJ1-5; D perhaps matches TRBD1 (6 bases). The CDR3 runs 16 residues. Looked up from germline, CDR1 is MNHNS and CDR2 is SASEGT. V shed 4 bases and J shed 0 bases, with 13 bases lying between them. The CDR3 DNA reads as TGTGCCAGCAGTGCAAGAGGGGGTCATAGCAATCAGCCCCAGCATTTT. Its protein is CASSARGGHSNQPQHF.

The chain employs TRBV30 and TRBJ1-5; tentative D call: TRBD1 (6 bases). CDR3 length: 13 residues. Trimming took 4 bases from V and 6 from J, leaving 13 bases between them. The germline V gene encodes CDR1 GTSNPN and CDR2 SVGIG (reference sequence). The CDR3, as DNA: TGTGCCTGGACCACCCAGGGGACTCAGCCCCAGCATTTT. Protein: CAWTTQGTQPQHF.

The CDR3 DNA sequence: TGTGCCAGCAGCTTATTAGATAACCTGTACAATGAGCAGTTCTTC. Its translation is CASSLLDNLYNEQFF. The genes are TRBV7-3 and TRBJ2-1; no clear D. With 2 bases removed from V and 4 bases from J, the gap between germline ends came to 12 bases. The CDR3 loop spans 15 amino acids. In germline, CDR1 is SGHTA, CDR2 FQGTGA. The full variable domain, with the rest looked up from reference TRBV7-3 and TRBJ2-1, is GAGVSQTPSNKVTEKGKYVELRCDPISGHTALYWYRQSLGQGPEFLIYFQGTGAADDSGLPNDRFFAVRPEGSVSTLKIQRTERGDSAVYLCASSLLDNLYNEQFFGPGTRLTVL.

The chain has TRBV5-1 and TRBJ2-7, with 11 nucleotides matching TRBD2. The CDR3 contains 15 residues. Germline-derived CDR1 and CDR2 are SGHRS and YFSETQ. V shed 7 bases, J shed 5 bases, and the junction held 11 bases outside the gene matches. In DNA form, the CDR3 reads TGCGCCAGCCACTTTCTAGCGGGAGGTACCCACGAGCAGTACTTC. Translation: CASHFLAGGTHEQYF.

The chain links TRBV27 to TRBJ1-6; D unclear. Trimming shortened V by 3 bases and J by 6 bases, and 3 bases separated the two germline ends. The germline CDR1 and CDR2 sequences are MNHEY and SMNVEV (reference sequence). The CDR3 runs 12 residues. The CDR3 sequence: CASSLPNSPLHF. The CDR3 nucleotides are TGTGCCAGCAGTTTGCCTAATTCACCCCTCCACTTT.

This clone has more than one count but fewer than ten. The chain links TRBV7-8 to TRBJ1-2; D unclear. The V gene lost 2 bases and the J gene lost 4 bases, with 23 bases spanning the gap. This CDR3 region has 18 residues. CDR1 SGHVS and CDR2 FQNEAQ come from the germline V gene. The CDR3 nucleotides are TGTGCCAGCAGCTTACCCCGCCGGTTGTCGCGCCCACCCTATGGCTACACCTTC. Protein sequence: CASSLPRRLSRPPYGYTF.

The genes are TRBV19 and TRBJ2-7; D unresolved. CDR1 is LNHDA, CDR2 SQIVND, per germline (reference sequence). V dropped 3 bases and J dropped 3 bases, with 9 bases sitting between them. The CDR3 contains 13 residues. Here the CDR3 reads CASSIGRIYEQYF. The CDR3 bases are TGTGCCAGTAGTATTGGCAGGATCTACGAGCAGTACTTC.

J is TRBJ2-7 and V is TRBV6-5, with 8 bases aligning to TRBD1. CDR1 and CDR2 (germline): MNHEY, SVGAGI. CDR3 size: 15 residues. The junction had 16 bases not matched to a gene; V was cut back by 8 bases and J by 7 bases. CDR3 bases: TGTGCCAGCTGGTCAAACGGCAGGGGGCTCGGGGAGCAGTACTTC. This translates into CASWSNGRGLGEQYF.

The V call is TRBV12-3 or TRBV12-4, the J call TRBJ2-7; D unclear. The CDR3 consists of 13 residues. Trimming removed 3 bases from V and 1 base from J, with 7 bases in between. The CDR3 sequence is CASSLSVSYEQYF. The CDR3 bases are TGTGCCAGCAGTTTGTCTGTTTCCTACGAGCAGTACTTC.

This clone was seen once. The chain employs TRBV10-1 and TRBJ1-4; D might be TRBD1 (5 bases). Between the trimmed V and J ends, which lost 7 bases and 6 bases, there was a span of 15 bases. This CDR3 has 14 residues. The germline CDR1 and CDR2 sequences are WNHNN and SYGVQD (reference sequence). The DNA for the CDR3 is TGCGCCAGCATACCTCGGGGCGAGGATGAAAAACTGTTTTTT. It codes for CASIPRGEDEKLFF.

The rearrangement uses TRBV27 and TRBJ2-5; the D is unclear. The germline CDR1 and CDR2 sequences are MNHEY and SMNVEV (reference sequence). Trimming took 3 bases from V and 1 from J, leaving 9 bases between them. The length of the CDR3 is 14 residues. CDR3 in DNA: TGTGCCAGCAGTTTGTACTTTAGCCAAGAGACCCAGTACTTC. This translates into CASSLYFSQETQYF.

The rearrangement joins TRBV24-1 to TRBJ2-5, with 7 bases aligning to TRBD2. V dropped 3 bases and J dropped 6; count of bases not matched to a gene: 6. The CDR3 has 14 amino acids. Germline-derived CDR1 and CDR2 are KGHDR and SFDVKD. CDR3 DNA: TGTGCCACCAGTGATCTTGGGAGGGGACAGACCCAGTACTTC. Translation: CATSDLGRGQTQYF.